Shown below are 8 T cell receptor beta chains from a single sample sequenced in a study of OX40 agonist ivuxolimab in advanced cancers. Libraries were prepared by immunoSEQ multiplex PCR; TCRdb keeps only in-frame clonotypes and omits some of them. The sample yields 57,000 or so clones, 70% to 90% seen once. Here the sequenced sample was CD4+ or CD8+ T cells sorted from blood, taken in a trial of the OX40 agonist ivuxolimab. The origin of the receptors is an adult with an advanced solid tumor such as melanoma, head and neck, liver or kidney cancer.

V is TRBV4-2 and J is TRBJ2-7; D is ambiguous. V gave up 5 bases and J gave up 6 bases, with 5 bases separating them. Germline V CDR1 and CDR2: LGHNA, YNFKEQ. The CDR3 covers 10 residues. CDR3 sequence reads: CASSSFEQYF. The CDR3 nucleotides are TGTGCCAGCAGCTCGTTCGAGCAGTACTTC.

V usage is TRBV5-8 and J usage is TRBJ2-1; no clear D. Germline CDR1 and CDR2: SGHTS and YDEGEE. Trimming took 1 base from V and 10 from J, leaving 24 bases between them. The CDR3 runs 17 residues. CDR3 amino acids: CASSLTIYLGTVPEQFF. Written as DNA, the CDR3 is TGTGCCAGCAGCTTGACAATATACTTGGGCACCGTGCCCGAGCAGTTCTTC.

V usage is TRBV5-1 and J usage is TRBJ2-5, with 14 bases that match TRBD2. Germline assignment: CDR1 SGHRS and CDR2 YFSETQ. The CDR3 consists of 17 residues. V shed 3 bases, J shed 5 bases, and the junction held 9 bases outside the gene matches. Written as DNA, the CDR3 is TGCGCCAGCAGCTACGGGACTAGCGGGGGAATGGGGGAGACCCAGTACTTC. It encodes CASSYGTSGGMGETQYF. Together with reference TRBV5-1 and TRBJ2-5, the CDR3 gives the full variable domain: KAGVTQTPRYLIKTRGQQVTLSCSPISGHRSVSWYQQTPGQGLQFLFEYFSETQRNKGNFPGRFSGRQFSNSRSEMNVSTLELGDSALYLCASSYGTSGGMGETQYFGPGTRLLVL.

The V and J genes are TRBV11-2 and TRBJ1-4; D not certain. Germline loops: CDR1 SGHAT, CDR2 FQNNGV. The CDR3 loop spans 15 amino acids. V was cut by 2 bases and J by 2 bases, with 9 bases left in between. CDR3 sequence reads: CASSLTAATNEKLFF. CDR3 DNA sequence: TGTGCCAGCAGCTTAACGGCGGCTACTAATGAAAAACTGTTTTTT.

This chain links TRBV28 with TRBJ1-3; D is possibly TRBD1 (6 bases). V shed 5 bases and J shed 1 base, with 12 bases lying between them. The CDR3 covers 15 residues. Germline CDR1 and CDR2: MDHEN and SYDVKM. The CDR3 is CASSVTGLSGNTIYF. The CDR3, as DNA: TGTGCCAGCAGTGTCACAGGGCTTTCTGGAAACACCATATATTTT.

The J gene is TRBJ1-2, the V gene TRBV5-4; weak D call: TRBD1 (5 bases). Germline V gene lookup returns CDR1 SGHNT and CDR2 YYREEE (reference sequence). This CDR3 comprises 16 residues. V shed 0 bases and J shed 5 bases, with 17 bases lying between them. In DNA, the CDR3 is TGTGCCAGCAGCTTGGCCGGAGGGGCTTTGGGATATGGCTACACCTTC. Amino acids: CASSLAGGALGYGYTF. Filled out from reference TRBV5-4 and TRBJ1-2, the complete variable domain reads ETGVTQSPTHLIKTRGQQVTLRCSSQSGHNTVSWYQQALGQGPQFIFQYYREEENGRGNFPPRFSGLQFPNYSSELNVNALELDDSALYLCASSLAGGALGYGYTFGSGTRLTVV.

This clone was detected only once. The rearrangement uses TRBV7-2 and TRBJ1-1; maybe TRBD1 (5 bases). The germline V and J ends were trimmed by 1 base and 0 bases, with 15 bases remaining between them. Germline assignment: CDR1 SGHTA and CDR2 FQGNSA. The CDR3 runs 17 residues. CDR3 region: CASSLGAGSLMNTEAFF. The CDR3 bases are TGTGCCAGCAGCTTAGGAGCAGGGAGCCTCATGAACACTGAAGCTTTCTTT. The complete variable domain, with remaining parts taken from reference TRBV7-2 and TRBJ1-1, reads GAGVSQSPSNKVTEKGKDVELRCDPISGHTALYWYRQSLGQGLEFLIYFQGNSAPDKSGLPSDRFSAERTGGSVSTLTIQRTQQEDSAVYLCASSLGAGSLMNTEAFFGQGTRLTVV.

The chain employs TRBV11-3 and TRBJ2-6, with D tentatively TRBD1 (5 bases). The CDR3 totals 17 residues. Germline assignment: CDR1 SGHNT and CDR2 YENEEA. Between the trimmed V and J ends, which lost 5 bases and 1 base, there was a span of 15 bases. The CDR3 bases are TGTGCCAGCAGCAGCTCATGGGGCGGTTCTGGGGCCAACGTCCTGACTTTC. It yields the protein CASSSSWGGSGANVLTF.